The 20 T cell receptor beta chains listed next were all sequenced from one sample in a study of blood T cell repertoires in COVID-19. Sequencing used immunoSEQ multiplex PCR; TCRdb keeps in-frame clones, though not all of them. The sample comprises roughly 95,000 clones, 80% to 85% of which are singletons, and around 4.1% rests with the top ten. Input material: peripheral blood. The receptors stem from a man aged 60 to 75 with acute or convalescent COVID-19.

The V gene is TRBV19, the J gene TRBJ2-2; tentative D call: TRBD2 (5 bases). From germline, CDR1 is LNHDA and CDR2 SQIVND (reference sequence). V gave up 8 bases and J gave up 4 bases, with 14 bases separating them. There are 14 residues in the CDR3. The chain's CDR3 is CASVSRGGTGELFF. DNA of the CDR3: TGTGCCAGTGTGAGCCGCGGAGGCACCGGGGAGCTGTTTTTT.

The CDR3 coding sequence is TGTGCCAGCAGCCTCTCGACTAGCGGGAGTAGAGAGACCCAGTACTTC. The encoded protein is CASSLSTSGSRETQYF. The chain links TRBV3-1 (or the pseudogene TRBV3-2) to TRBJ2-5; 12 nucleotides match TRBD2. The CDR3 has 16 residues. Germline V gene lookup returns CDR1 LGHDT and CDR2 YNNKEL (reference sequence). The trim removed 4 bases at V and 4 bases at J, leaving 7 bases unmatched.

This rearrangement joins TRBV7-9 to TRBJ2-1, with D perhaps matching TRBD1 (6 bases). Trimming pared 5 bases from V and 7 bases from J, leaving 21 bases between. Germline CDR1 is SEHNR and CDR2 is FQNEAQ (reference sequence). The CDR3 totals 16 residues. The CDR3 bases are TGTGCCAGCAGCCCGGTGACAGGCGCGACGTGGAATGAGCAGTTCTTC. This translates into CASSPVTGATWNEQFF.

The CDR3 DNA sequence: TGCAGTGCTAGTAATGCAGGGTGGGTCGGCACTGAAGCTTTCTTT. This gives the protein CSASNAGWVGTEAFF. V gene TRBV20-1 combines with J gene TRBJ1-1; perhaps TRBD1 as D (5 bases). Germline V CDR1 and CDR2: DFQATT, SNEGSKA (reference sequence). The V end was cut by 3 bases, the J end by 4 bases, with 18 bases between. This CDR3 is 15 amino acids long.

The chain uses TRBV14 and TRBJ2-5; 7 nucleotides align to TRBD1. The CDR3 contains 13 residues. Germline values: CDR1 SGHDN, CDR2 FVKESK. Trimming cost V 3 bases and J 5 bases; bases outside gene matches: 3. The CDR3 protein is CASSHQTGETQYF. The CDR3 DNA follows: TGTGCCAGCAGCCATCAGACAGGGGAGACCCAGTACTTC.

This clone was picked up one time. The chain joins TRBV14 to TRBJ1-4; weak D call: TRBD1 (6 bases). V shed 0 bases and J shed 0 bases, with 14 bases lying between them. Germline loops: CDR1 SGHDN, CDR2 FVKESK. This CDR3 region has 18 residues. The CDR3 coding sequence is TGTGCCAGCAGCCAAGATGACAGGCATATTGCAACTAATGAAAAACTGTTTTTT. Translated, it gives CASSQDDRHIATNEKLFF.

The chain joins TRBV27 to TRBJ1-5; 7 bases map to TRBD1. The V segment lost 4 bases and the J segment 4 bases; nucleotides outside the gene matches: 7. The CDR3 has 15 residues. Looked up from germline, CDR1 is MNHEY and CDR2 is SMNVEV (reference sequence). CDR3 nucleotides: TGTGCCAGCAGTTGGGCAGGGGGATCAAATCAGCCCCAGCATTTT. Its protein is CASSWAGGSNQPQHF.

This clone was observed once. This rearrangement joins TRBV11-1 to TRBJ1-6, with 7 nucleotides matching TRBD1. The CDR3 runs to 15 residues. V dropped 6 bases and J dropped 5; count of bases not matched to a gene: 7. Looked up from germline, CDR1 is SGHAT and CDR2 is FQDESV (reference sequence). CDR3 sequence reads: CASSYTGTDNSPLHF. The CDR3 nucleotides are TGTGCCAGCAGTTATACCGGGACAGATAATTCACCCCTCCACTTT.

The chain recombines TRBV5-5 with TRBJ2-1; perhaps TRBD1 as D (5 bases). This CDR3 contains 15 residues. Germline CDR1 is SGHKS and CDR2 is YYEKEE (reference sequence). V lost 3 bases and J 8 bases, leaving 18 bases between the germline ends. The CDR3: CASSYEGARVYEQFF. In DNA, the CDR3 is TGTGCCAGCAGCTACGAAGGGGCCCGGGTATATGAGCAGTTCTTC.

To note about this clone: The identical CDR3 is also encoded by other nucleotide sequences in the sample. V and J are TRBV7-9 and TRBJ2-3; D might be TRBD2 (5 bases). The germline gives CDR1 SEHNR, CDR2 FQNEAQ (reference sequence). V dropped 5 bases and J dropped 3 bases, with 9 bases sitting between them. This CDR3 contains 13 residues. DNA for the CDR3: TGTGCCAGCAGCCTCAGCGGAACAGATACGCAGTATTTT. Protein product: CASSLSGTDTQYF.

The gene calls are TRBV30 and TRBJ1-5; possibly TRBD1 for D (5 bases). The CDR3 consists of 14 residues. Germline V gives CDR1 GTSNPN, CDR2 SVGIG (reference sequence). Trimming took off 5 bases at V and 1 base at J, with 12 bases between the two ends. DNA of the CDR3: TGTGCCTGGGGAACTCAGGGAAGCAATCAGCCCCAGCATTTT. Amino acid sequence: CAWGTQGSNQPQHF.

V is TRBV9 and J is TRBJ1-1; D remains ambiguous. Germline CDR1 and CDR2: SGDLS and YYNGEE. The CDR3 runs 15 residues. V was trimmed by 0 bases and J by 2 bases, leaving 11 bases between them. This CDR3 is CASSVDVSPNTEAFF. The CDR3 DNA is TGTGCCAGCAGCGTAGACGTCAGTCCTAACACTGAAGCTTTCTTT.

This sequence joins TRBV29-1 and TRBJ1-1, with D tentatively TRBD1 (6 bases). Trimming took 4 bases from V and 0 from J, leaving 9 bases between them. Per the germline V gene, CDR1 is SQVTM and CDR2 is ANQGSEA. This CDR3 region has 13 residues. CDR3 region: CSVAQGLNTEAFF. The CDR3 nucleotides are TGCAGCGTTGCCCAGGGGCTGAACACTGAAGCTTTCTTT.

This clone was seen only a few times. This chain joins TRBV27 and TRBJ1-1; perhaps TRBD1 as D (6 bases). This CDR3 spans 17 amino acids. V was clipped by 4 bases and J by 6 bases, with 24 bases between them. Germline values: CDR1 MNHEY, CDR2 SMNVEV (reference sequence). The chain's CDR3 is CASSSLGQGLLFAEAFF. The CDR3 region has the DNA TGTGCCAGCAGTTCTCTGGGGCAGGGGCTACTCTTCGCTGAAGCTTTCTTT.

V usage is TRBV5-1 and J usage is TRBJ2-1, with D maybe TRBD2 (5 bases). The germline gives CDR1 SGHRS, CDR2 YFSETQ. V lost 5 bases and J lost 5, with 11 bases in between. The CDR3 spans 13 residues. The chain's CDR3 is CASRRGGNNEQFF. CDR3 nucleotide sequence: TGCGCCAGCAGACGGGGTGGGAACAATGAGCAGTTCTTC.

The CDR3 region is CASSVGPVNTEAFF. In DNA form, the CDR3 reads TGTGCCAGCAGCGTAGGCCCAGTGAACACTGAAGCTTTCTTT. The V call is TRBV9, the J call TRBJ1-1; D unresolved. The CDR3 consists of 14 residues. V was pared by 0 bases and J by 0 bases, with 6 bases between. Germline-derived CDR1 and CDR2 are SGDLS and YYNGEE.

The J gene is TRBJ2-5, the V gene TRBV7-9; 10 bases align to TRBD1. V lost 4 bases to trimming and J lost 1 base; unmatched junction nucleotides: 3. Germline loops: CDR1 SEHNR, CDR2 FQNEAQ (reference sequence). The CDR3 extends over 15 amino acids. CDR3 sequence (DNA): TGTGCCAGCAGCTCTCGGACAGGGGGCCAAGAGACCCAGTACTTC. Encoded protein: CASSSRTGGQETQYF. Together with reference TRBV7-9 and TRBJ2-5, the CDR3 gives the full variable domain: DTGVSQNPRHKITKRGQNVTFRCDPISEHNRLYWYRQTLGQGPEFLTYFQNEAQLEKSRLLSDRFSAERPKGSFSTLEIQRTEQGDSAMYLCASSSRTGGQETQYFGPGTRLLVL.

V usage is TRBV9 and J usage is TRBJ2-1, with a weak D call TRBD1 (6 bases). Germline CDR1 reads SGDLS; CDR2 reads YYNGEE. The CDR3 length is 14 residues. The ends were cut back, 4 bases at V and 8 bases at J, with 16 bases in the middle. The CDR3 DNA sequence: TGTGCCAGCAGCCCCCGGGGCAGGGGCGATGAGCAGTTCTTC. It is translated as CASSPRGRGDEQFF.

DNA of the CDR3: TGTGCCAGCAGCCATGGGACAGGGAGGAATGAGCAGTTCTTC. This gives the protein CASSHGTGRNEQFF. This sequence joins TRBV3-1 (or the pseudogene TRBV3-2) and TRBJ2-1; 9 nucleotides agree with TRBD1. J was trimmed by 7 bases and V by 3 bases; bases with no gene match: 4. CDR1 and CDR2 (germline): LGHDT, YNNKEL (reference sequence). This CDR3 contains 14 residues.

This rearrangement joins TRBV29-1 to TRBJ2-5; possibly TRBD1 for D (5 bases). Germline loops: CDR1 SQVTM, CDR2 ANQGSEA. This CDR3 is built from 11 residues. Trimming removed 7 bases from V and 4 bases from J, with 10 bases in between. The CDR3 reads CSAPRGETQYF. The CDR3 nucleotides are TGCAGCGCTCCAAGGGGAGAGACCCAGTACTTC.